This T cell receptor beta chain derives from a study of blood T cell repertoires in COVID-19. On the study more broadly: Samples taken during acute and convalescent COVID-19 were collected in the United States, Italy and Spain. T cells, B-cell-depleted T cells, or PBMCs supplied cDNA or gDNA.

Sequencing was performed with immunoSEQ multiplex PCR; in TCRdb, only in-frame clones are kept and a portion is missing. The sample includes under 250,000 clones, 89% seen only once; the top ten take 5.5% to 6.5%. This sequence originates from a man in his 60s who had recovered from COVID-19. The material sequenced was peripheral blood.

The chain's CDR3 is CATRGVGNSPLHF. CDR3 nucleotide sequence: TGTGCCACCAGAGGAGTTGGGAATTCACCCCTCCACTTT. The chain uses TRBV15 and TRBJ1-6, with D unresolved. The CDR3 consists of 13 residues. The germline gives CDR1 LNHNV, CDR2 YYDKDF (reference sequence). Trimming removed 6 bases from V and 7 bases from J, with 10 bases in between. Using reference TRBV15 and TRBJ1-6 for the parts outside the CDR3, the full variable domain is DAMVIQNPRYQVTQFGKPVTLSCSQTLNHNVMYWYQQKSSQAPKLLFHYYDKDFNNEADTPDNFQSRRPNTSFCFLDIRSPGLGDTAMYLCATRGVGNSPLHFGNGTRLTVT.